The 16 T cell receptor beta chains listed next were all sequenced from one sample in a study of cytomegalovirus exposure and HLA in healthy donors. 60 Vbeta and 13 Jbeta primers were used in PCR. TCRdb keeps only in-frame clones here, not all; method: immunoSEQ multiplex PCR. The sample has around 170,000 clones; less than 80% are singletons. Sequencing input: PBMCs. The receptors come from a man between 18 and 29 years old in good health and CMV-seronegative.

The rearrangement links TRBV5-6 to TRBJ2-7, with 8 bases identical to TRBD1. Germline V gene sequence: CDR1 SGHDT, CDR2 YYEEEE. J was trimmed by 3 bases and V by 3 bases; bases with no gene match: 5. CDR3 length: 14 residues. CDR3: CASSWAGQDYEQYF. In DNA form, the CDR3 reads TGTGCCAGCAGCTGGGCGGGACAGGACTACGAGCAGTACTTC.

V usage is TRBV6-5 and J usage is TRBJ2-2, with TRBD2 matching over 10 bases. The CDR3 is 15 amino acids. CDR1 and CDR2 from the germline V gene are MNHEY and SVGAGI. With 6 bases clipped from V and 6 bases from J, the junction kept 7 bases outside the gene matches. The CDR3: CASRPVAGGPGELFF. CDR3 DNA: TGTGCCAGCAGGCCTGTAGCGGGGGGCCCCGGGGAGCTGTTTTTT.

The sample holds a few counts of this clone. The rearrangement uses TRBV5-6 and TRBJ1-1, with D tentatively TRBD1 (5 bases). V shed 1 base and J shed 1 base, with 11 bases lying between them. Germline V CDR1 and CDR2: SGHDT, YYEEEE. The CDR3 covers 15 residues. CDR3 loop: CASSLYPGGNTEAFF. The CDR3 nucleotides are TGTGCCAGCAGCTTGTACCCCGGGGGGAACACTGAAGCTTTCTTT.

This chain connects TRBV7-2 to TRBJ2-3, with 11 nucleotides matching TRBD2. The CDR3 is 17 residues long. The trim removed 4 bases at V and 0 bases at J, leaving 6 bases unmatched. Germline-derived CDR1 and CDR2 are SGHTA and FQGNSA. The CDR3 region is CASSSRLAGPSTDTQYF. Here the CDR3 DNA reads TGTGCCAGCAGCTCTAGACTAGCGGGGCCTAGCACAGATACGCAGTATTTT.

The J gene is TRBJ1-2, the V gene TRBV7-3; a possible D gene is TRBD1 (6 bases). V lost 8 bases and J 1 base, leaving 11 bases between the germline ends. This CDR3 is 13 amino acids long. CDR1 is SGHTA, CDR2 FQGTGA, per germline. The CDR3 region has the DNA TGTGCCAGCTTAGGGGGATATAACTATGGCTACACCTTC. Translating gives CASLGGYNYGYTF.

This rearrangement joins TRBV5-6 to TRBJ1-6, with D maybe TRBD1 (6 bases). The germline gives CDR1 SGHDT, CDR2 YYEEEE. This CDR3 region has 13 residues. V gave up 0 bases and J gave up 9 bases, with 7 bases separating them. CDR3 sequence (DNA): TGTGCCAGCAGCTTGGGCAGGGGTTCACCCCTCCACTTT. Its translation: CASSLGRGSPLHF.

This clone was observed a handful of times. The rearrangement uses TRBV5-1 and TRBJ2-7, with 9 bases lining up with TRBD2. Per the germline V gene, CDR1 is SGHRS and CDR2 is YFSETQ. This CDR3 spans 18 amino acids. The J segment lost 5 bases and the V segment lost 3 bases, leaving 18 bases of the junction unmatched. CDR3 sequence (DNA): TGCGCCAGCAGCTCTCCCCCCCTAAAGGCGGGAGGGGGGGACGAGCAGTACTTC. It codes for CASSSPPLKAGGGDEQYF.

J is TRBJ2-1 and V is TRBV11-2; D might be TRBD1 (6 bases). The V and J ends lost 6 bases and 12 bases respectively, with 15 bases between them. CDR1 is SGHAT and CDR2 is FQNNGV in the germline V gene. This CDR3 contains 12 residues. The CDR3 region has the DNA TGTGCCAGCAGGCCACAGGGCCTGGGGCAGTTCTTC. Amino acid sequence: CASRPQGLGQFF. Full variable domain (missing parts from reference TRBV11-2 and TRBJ2-1): EAGVAQSPRYKIIEKRQSVAFWCNPISGHATLYWYQQILGQGPKLLIQFQNNGVVDDSQLPKDRFSAERLKGVDSTLKIQPAKLEDSAVYLCASRPQGLGQFFGPGTRLTVL.

The chain recombines TRBV30 with TRBJ1-2, with TRBD1 matching over 12 bases. From germline, CDR1 is GTSNPN and CDR2 SVGIG (reference sequence). Germline trimming cut 7 bases from V and 4 bases from J; bases unmatched to any gene: 1. This CDR3 is built from 12 residues. CDR3 amino acids: CASGQGAYGYTF. CDR3 in DNA: TGTGCCTCGGGACAGGGGGCCTATGGCTACACCTTC.

The chain uses TRBV2 and TRBJ1-3, with unresolved D. The germline V gene has CDR1 SNHLY and CDR2 FYNNEI. Trimming removed 9 bases at V and 0 bases at J, with 12 bases between. The length of the CDR3 is 14 residues. CDR3 sequence (DNA): TGTGCCAGTGGGCGGGAGTACTCTGGAAACACCATATATTTT. Translating gives CASGREYSGNTIYF.

This clone was counted between two and nine times. V gene TRBV15 combines with J gene TRBJ2-1; the D gene is possibly TRBD2 (5 bases). CDR3 length: 16 amino acids. Germline CDR1 is LNHNV and CDR2 is YYDKDF (reference sequence). With 0 bases removed from V and 6 bases from J, the gap between germline ends came to 15 bases. CDR3: CATSRDYGLASNEQFF. Written as DNA, the CDR3 is TGTGCCACCAGCAGAGATTATGGTCTAGCCTCCAATGAGCAGTTCTTC.

In its sample, this clone was seen a few times. V usage is TRBV5-6 and J usage is TRBJ2-7; 9 bases fit TRBD1. Per germline, CDR1 SGHDT and CDR2 YYEEEE. CDR3 size: 13 residues. Trimming cost V 5 bases and J 5 bases; bases outside gene matches: 5. The CDR3 spells CASSQDRGHEQYF. CDR3 bases: TGTGCCAGCAGTCAGGACAGGGGCCACGAGCAGTACTTC.

The V and J genes are TRBV18 and TRBJ2-1; 14 nucleotides line up with TRBD2. The J segment lost 4 bases and the V segment lost 6 bases, leaving 5 bases of the junction unmatched. CDR3 length: 16 amino acids. Germline-derived CDR1 and CDR2 are KGHSH and LQKENI. CDR3 sequence (DNA): TGTGCCAGCTCTGGCGGACTAGCGGGGGGTTACAATGAGCAGTTCTTC. It is translated as CASSGGLAGGYNEQFF. Supplemented by reference TRBV18 and TRBJ2-1, the full variable domain reads NAGVMQNPRHLVRRRGQEARLRCSPMKGHSHVYWYRQLPEEGLKFMVYLQKENIIDESGMPKERFSAEFPKEGPSILRIQQVVRGDSAAYFCASSGGLAGGYNEQFFGPGTRLTVL.

The chain carries TRBV18 and TRBJ1-4; the D is unclear. Trimming pared 4 bases from V and 7 bases from J, leaving 10 bases between. Germline CDR1 KGHSH, CDR2 LQKENI. This CDR3 is built from 13 residues. The chain's CDR3 is CASSQLKFEKLFF. CDR3 sequence (DNA): TGTGCCAGCTCACAACTCAAGTTTGAAAAACTGTTTTTT. The whole variable domain, filled in from reference TRBV18 and TRBJ1-4, reads NAGVMQNPRHLVRRRGQEARLRCSPMKGHSHVYWYRQLPEEGLKFMVYLQKENIIDESGMPKERFSAEFPKEGPSILRIQQVVRGDSAAYFCASSQLKFEKLFFGSGTQLSVL.

The CDR3 sequence is CASSRTGGTGELFF. CDR3 coding DNA: TGTGCCAGCAGCCGGACAGGGGGCACCGGGGAGCTGTTTTTT. The chain employs TRBV28 and TRBJ2-2; 10 nucleotides align to TRBD1. V trimming: 6 bases; J trimming: 4 bases; junction bases outside the gene matches: 2. CDR1 and CDR2 (germline): MDHEN, SYDVKM. CDR3 size: 14 residues.

This chain uses TRBV7-2 with TRBJ1-2, with 8 bases matching TRBD1. The ends lost 3 bases at V and 1 base at J; junction bases unmatched: 4. Germline values: CDR1 SGHTA, CDR2 FQGNSA. CDR3 length: 15 amino acids. The DNA for the CDR3 is TGTGCCAGCAGCTTGAGACAGGGGCTTAACTATGGCTACACCTTC. This encodes CASSLRQGLNYGYTF.